This TCR beta chain was identified during a study of cytomegalovirus exposure and HLA in healthy donors. PCR was performed using 60 Vbeta and 13 Jbeta primers. Only in-frame clones appear in the TCRdb table, and some are missing; sequencing was by immunoSEQ multiplex PCR. This table holds 200,000 or so clones, less than 90% found once. Sample: PBMCs. This clonotype was sampled from a boy between 10 and 17 years old in good health and CMV-seronegative.

CDR3 in amino acids: CASSSRRGGEAFF. CDR3 DNA: TGTGCCAGTAGCTCAAGGAGGGGAGGGGAAGCTTTCTTT. V gene TRBV19 combines with J gene TRBJ1-1; a possible D gene is TRBD1 (5 bases). This CDR3 comprises 13 residues. Per germline, CDR1 LNHDA and CDR2 SQIVND (reference sequence). Between the trimmed V and J ends, which lost 6 bases and 8 bases, there was a span of 16 bases.